This paragraph reports one T cell receptor (beta chain). Its antigen remains unknown. The study made its TCR cDNA through 5'RACE template switching. That step introduced a universal primer site along with UMIs. From the 5' RACE reads, TCRdb called clonotypes with MiXCR, one entry per CDR3 protein. The table lists approximately 260,000 distinct CDR3 sequences, roughly 13% of them singletons, with about 0.51% in the top ten. These data come from a study of T cells after yellow fever vaccination. Overall study context: In the case of low-cell-number fractions, SMART-Seq v4 Ultra Low Input was used for preparation.

Regarding the study as a whole: Contamination by abundant bulk-population clonotypes could be present in FACS-sorted repertoires.

Sequenced material: CD4+ T cells sorted from PBMCs, taken 45 days after the yellow fever booster vaccination. The receptor was isolated from a young man who received the YFV17D yellow fever vaccine.

In nucleotides, the CDR3 is TGCAGTGCTATAAAGGGGAATCAGCCCCAGCATTTT. Residues: CSAIKGNQPQHF. The chain carries TRBV20-1 and TRBJ1-5; TRBD1 is a possible D gene (5 bases). Per germline, CDR1 DFQATT and CDR2 SNEGSKA (reference sequence). The CDR3 sequence is 12 residues long. Trimming removed 4 bases from V and 4 bases from J, with 8 bases in between.